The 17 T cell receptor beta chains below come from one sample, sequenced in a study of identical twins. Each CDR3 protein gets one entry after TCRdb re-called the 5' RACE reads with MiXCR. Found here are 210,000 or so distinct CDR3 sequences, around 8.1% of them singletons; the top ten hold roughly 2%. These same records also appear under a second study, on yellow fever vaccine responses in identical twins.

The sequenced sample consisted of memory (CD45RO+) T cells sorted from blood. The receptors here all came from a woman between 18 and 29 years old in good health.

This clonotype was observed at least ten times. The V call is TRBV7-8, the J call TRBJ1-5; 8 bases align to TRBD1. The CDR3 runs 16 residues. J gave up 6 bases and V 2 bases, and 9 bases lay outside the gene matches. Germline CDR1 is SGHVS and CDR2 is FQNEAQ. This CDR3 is CASSLLDRASPQPQHF. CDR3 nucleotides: TGTGCCAGCAGCTTATTGGACAGGGCCTCCCCTCAGCCCCAGCATTTT.

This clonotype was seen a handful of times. CDR3 amino acids: CASSVGGWDHSPLHF. The DNA for the CDR3 is TGTGCCAGCAGCGTAGGGGGGTGGGACCATTCACCCCTCCACTTT. The chain has TRBV9 and TRBJ1-6; D is perhaps TRBD1 (5 bases). This CDR3 spans 15 amino acids. Germline V gene lookup returns CDR1 SGDLS and CDR2 YYNGEE. V lost 0 bases and J lost 8, with 12 bases in between.

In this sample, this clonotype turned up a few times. DNA for the CDR3: TGTGCCATCAGTGAGTCGTTGGGTTACTATGGCTACACCTTC. This translates into CAISESLGYYGYTF. This chain joins TRBV10-3 and TRBJ1-2; no clear D. This CDR3 contains 14 residues. The V end lost 0 bases, the J end lost 3 bases, and 8 bases lay between the germline ends. Per germline, CDR1 ENHRY and CDR2 SYGVKD.

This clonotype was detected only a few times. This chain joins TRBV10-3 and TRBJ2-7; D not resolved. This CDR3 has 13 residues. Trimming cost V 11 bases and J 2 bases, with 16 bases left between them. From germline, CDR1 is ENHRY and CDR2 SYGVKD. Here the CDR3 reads CASFAGSPYEQYF. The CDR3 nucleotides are TGTGCCTCCTTCGCCGGCAGCCCCTACGAGCAGTACTTC.

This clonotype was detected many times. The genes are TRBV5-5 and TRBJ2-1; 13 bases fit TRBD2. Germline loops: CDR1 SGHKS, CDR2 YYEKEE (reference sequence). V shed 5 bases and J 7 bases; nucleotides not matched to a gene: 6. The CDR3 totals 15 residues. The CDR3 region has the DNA TGTGCCAGCAGTCCCACTAGCGGGGGGGTTAATGAGCAGTTCTTC. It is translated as CASSPTSGGVNEQFF.

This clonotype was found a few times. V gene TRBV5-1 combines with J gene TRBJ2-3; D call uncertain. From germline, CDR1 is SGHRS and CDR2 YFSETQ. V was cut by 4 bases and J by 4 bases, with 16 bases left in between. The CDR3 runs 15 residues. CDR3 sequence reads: CASSLPGSIADTQYF. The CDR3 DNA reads TGCGCCAGCAGCCTACCAGGTTCGATAGCAGATACGCAGTATTTT.

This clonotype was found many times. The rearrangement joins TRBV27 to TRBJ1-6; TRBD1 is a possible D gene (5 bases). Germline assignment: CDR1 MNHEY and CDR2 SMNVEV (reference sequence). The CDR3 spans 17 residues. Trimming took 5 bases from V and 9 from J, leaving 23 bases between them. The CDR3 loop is CASSLKPSRVLFSPLHF. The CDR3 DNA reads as TGTGCCAGCAGTCTCAAACCAAGCAGGGTCCTCTTTTCACCCCTCCACTTT.

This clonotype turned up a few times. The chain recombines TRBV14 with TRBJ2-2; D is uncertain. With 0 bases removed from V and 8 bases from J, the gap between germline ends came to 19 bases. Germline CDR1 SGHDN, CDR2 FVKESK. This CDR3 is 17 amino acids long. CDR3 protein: CASSQEPRTRFGGELFF. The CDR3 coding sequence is TGTGCCAGCAGCCAAGAACCCCGGACCCGATTCGGAGGGGAGCTGTTTTTT.

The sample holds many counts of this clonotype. DNA for the CDR3: TGTGCCAGCATATCCTCGGAAGCGGGGAACACCGGGGAGCTGTTTTTT. It encodes CASISSEAGNTGELFF. The rearrangement uses TRBV28 and TRBJ2-2, with a tentative D call TRBD2 (6 bases). V was shortened by 7 bases and J by 1 base, with 16 bases between the two germline ends. This CDR3 has 16 residues. Germline lookup yields CDR1 MDHEN and CDR2 SYDVKM.

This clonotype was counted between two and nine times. In nucleotides, the CDR3 is TGTGCCAGCAGCTTTTTTGGAATATCTAGCACAGATACGCAGTATTTT. Its protein is CASSFFGISSTDTQYF. This chain uses TRBV2 with TRBJ2-3, with no clear D. This CDR3 is built from 16 residues. Germline loops: CDR1 SNHLY, CDR2 FYNNEI. V was pared by 6 bases and J by 0 bases, with 16 bases between.

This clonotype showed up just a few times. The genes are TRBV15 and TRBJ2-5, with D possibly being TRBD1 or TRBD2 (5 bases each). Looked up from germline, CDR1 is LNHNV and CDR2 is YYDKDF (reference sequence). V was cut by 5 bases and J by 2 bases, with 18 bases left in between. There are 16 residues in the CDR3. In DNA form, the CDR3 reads TGTGCCACCAGCGAAGGACTCAAGTGGGGGCAAGAGACCCAGTACTTC. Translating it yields CATSEGLKWGQETQYF.

The CDR3 DNA sequence: TGTGCCAGCACCAAAAGTTCGGGACAGGACAGCAATCAGCCCCAGCATTTT. Translation: CASTKSSGQDSNQPQHF. J is TRBJ1-5 and V is TRBV6-2 or TRBV6-3; 8 nucleotides align to TRBD1. This CDR3 has 17 residues. V shed 7 bases, J shed 1 base, and the junction held 12 bases outside the gene matches. Per the germline V gene, CDR1 is MNHEY and CDR2 is SVGEGT.

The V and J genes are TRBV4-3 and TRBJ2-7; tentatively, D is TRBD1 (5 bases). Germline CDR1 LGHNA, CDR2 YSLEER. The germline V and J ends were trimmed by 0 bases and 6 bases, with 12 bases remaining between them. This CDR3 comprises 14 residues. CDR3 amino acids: CASSQDRQGREQYF. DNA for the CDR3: TGCGCCAGCAGCCAAGACCGGCAGGGCCGCGAGCAGTACTTC.

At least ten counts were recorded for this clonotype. The DNA for the CDR3 is TGTGCCAGCAGCTTTTTCGGGACCGAAGACTACGAGCAGTACTTC. This sequence encodes CASSFFGTEDYEQYF. The chain carries TRBV7-2 and TRBJ2-7; TRBD1 or TRBD2 may be the D gene (5 bases each). There are 15 residues in the CDR3. Germline CDR1 SGHTA, CDR2 FQGNSA. V lost 3 bases and J 3 bases, leaving 15 bases between the germline ends.

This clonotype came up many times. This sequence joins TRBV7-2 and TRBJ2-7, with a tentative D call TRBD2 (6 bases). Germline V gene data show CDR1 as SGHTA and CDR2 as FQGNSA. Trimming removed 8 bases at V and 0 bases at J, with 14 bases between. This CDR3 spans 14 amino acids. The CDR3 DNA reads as TGTGCCAGCGGTAGTTTCGGGAGCTCCTACGAGCAGTACTTC. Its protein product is CASGSFGSSYEQYF.

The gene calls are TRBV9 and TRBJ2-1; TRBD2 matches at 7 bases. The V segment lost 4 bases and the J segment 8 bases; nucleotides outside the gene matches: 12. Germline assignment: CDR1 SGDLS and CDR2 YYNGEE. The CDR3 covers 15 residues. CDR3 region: CASSTTIWGRDEQFF. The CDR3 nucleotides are TGTGCCAGCAGCACGACTATATGGGGGAGGGATGAGCAGTTCTTC. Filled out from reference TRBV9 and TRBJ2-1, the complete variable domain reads DSGVTQTPKHLITATGQRVTLRCSPRSGDLSVYWYQQSLDQGLQFLIQYYNGEERAKGNILERFSAQQFPDLHSELNLSSLELGDSALYFCASSTTIWGRDEQFFGPGTRLTVL.

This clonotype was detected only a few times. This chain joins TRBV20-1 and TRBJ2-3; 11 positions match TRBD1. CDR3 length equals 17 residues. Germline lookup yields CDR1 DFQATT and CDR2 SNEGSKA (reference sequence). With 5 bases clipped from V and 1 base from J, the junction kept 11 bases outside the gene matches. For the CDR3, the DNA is TGCAGTGCTCAAAAGATCCCGGGACAGGGGGGCACAGATACGCAGTATTTT. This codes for CSAQKIPGQGGTDTQYF.